This passage covers 19 T cell receptor beta chains from one sample sequenced in a study of shared clonotypes between healthy human individuals. The data were produced by immunoSEQ multiplex PCR, yet TCRdb's version contains in-frame clones alone and is incomplete. Here the sample spans about 2.1 million clones, roughly 91% being singletons. CD45RO-negative cells were positively selected for CCR7, leaving out terminally differentiated effector memory CD45RA+ cells. Material: naive CD8+ T cells from PBMCs. The source of these receptors is a man between 18 and 29 years old in good health. Some clones in this sample may be carry-over from other donors' samples.

J is TRBJ2-3 and V is TRBV5-1; 8 nucleotides agree with TRBD2. The CDR3 runs 17 residues. The V gene end was trimmed by 3 bases and the J gene end by 0 bases; junction bases not matched to a gene: 9. Germline values: CDR1 SGHRS, CDR2 YFSETQ. The CDR3 here is CASSSGLGRESTDTQYF. The CDR3 coding sequence is TGCGCCAGCAGCTCGGGACTAGGGCGGGAGAGCACAGATACGCAGTATTTT.

This chain joins TRBV30 and TRBJ1-4; D unresolved. CDR1 GTSNPN and CDR2 SVGIG come from the germline V gene (reference sequence). There are 11 residues in the CDR3. V was trimmed by 5 bases and J by 5 bases, leaving 6 bases between them. The CDR3 loop reads CAWAENEKLFF. DNA for the CDR3: TGTGCCTGGGCCGAGAATGAAAAACTGTTTTTT.

V and J are TRBV28 and TRBJ2-7; no clear D. There are 14 residues in the CDR3. From germline, CDR1 is MDHEN and CDR2 SYDVKM. Trimming took 2 bases from V and 3 from J, leaving 11 bases between them. The CDR3 loop is CASSLTRNRYEQYF. DNA for the CDR3: TGTGCCAGCAGTTTAACGCGGAACCGCTACGAGCAGTACTTC.

V gene TRBV28 combines with J gene TRBJ2-7; a possible D gene is TRBD2 (6 bases). This CDR3 is 14 amino acids long. The V end lost 5 bases, the J end lost 0 bases, and 11 bases lay between the germline ends. Germline-derived CDR1 and CDR2 are MDHEN and SYDVKM. The CDR3 protein is CASSGRLDSYEQYF. The CDR3 DNA is TGTGCCAGCAGTGGACGACTAGACTCCTACGAGCAGTACTTC.

Turning to this clone: A read error may explain this, as a much larger clone is one base away. This same CDR3 is encoded by further DNA sequences in the sample. The rearrangement joins TRBV5-6 to TRBJ2-7; D not resolved. CDR1 and CDR2 from the germline V gene are SGHDT and YYEEEE. The length of the CDR3 is 11 residues. V was trimmed by 4 bases and J by 3 bases, leaving 5 bases between them. The CDR3: CASSRDYEQYF. For the CDR3, the DNA is TGTGCCAGCAGCAGGGACTACGAGCAGTACTTC.

The chain combines TRBV9 with TRBJ2-7; no firm D call. Germline lookup yields CDR1 SGDLS and CDR2 YYNGEE. The CDR3 consists of 14 residues. Between the trimmed V and J ends, which lost 0 bases and 1 base, there was a span of 8 bases. The CDR3 region has the DNA TGTGCCAGCAGCGTAGTGGCAGAGTCCTACGAGCAGTACTTC. Encoded protein: CASSVVAESYEQYF.

This chain links TRBV9 with TRBJ2-2; the match to TRBD2 covers 11 bases. The CDR3 covers 16 residues. Trimming cost V 4 bases and J 3 bases; bases outside gene matches: 5. The germline V gene has CDR1 SGDLS and CDR2 YYNGEE. CDR3 protein: CASSPLAGGYTGELFF. The CDR3 bases are TGTGCCAGCAGCCCCCTAGCGGGAGGATACACCGGGGAGCTGTTTTTT.

V is TRBV7-9 and J is TRBJ1-1, with 9 bases matching TRBD1. In germline, CDR1 is SEHNR, CDR2 FQNEAQ (reference sequence). V trimming: 5 bases; J trimming: 1 base; junction bases outside the gene matches: 8. The CDR3 is 16 residues long. The CDR3 DNA reads as TGTGCCAGCAGCCCAGACCGGACAGGGGAGAACACTGAAGCTTTCTTT. This codes for CASSPDRTGENTEAFF. Full variable domain (outside the CDR3, taken from reference TRBV7-9 and TRBJ1-1): DTGVSQNPRHKITKRGQNVTFRCDPISEHNRLYWYRQTLGQGPEFLTYFQNEAQLEKSRLLSDRFSAERPKGSFSTLEIQRTEQGDSAMYLCASSPDRTGENTEAFFGQGTRLTVV.

V is TRBV7-8 and J is TRBJ2-7, with 9 positions matching TRBD2. Germline values: CDR1 SGHVS, CDR2 FQNEAQ. J lost 3 bases, V lost 2 bases, and 14 bases had no gene match. The CDR3 has 18 residues. CDR3 protein: CASSLTPVVAGVYYEQYF. In nucleotides, the CDR3 is TGTGCCAGCAGCTTAACCCCCGTGGTAGCGGGAGTATACTACGAGCAGTACTTC.

The chain joins TRBV25-1 to TRBJ1-4, with D possibly TRBD1 on 5 matching bases. CDR1 is MGHDK, CDR2 SYGVNS, per germline. Trimming stripped 1 base from V and 8 bases from J, with 14 bases between. The CDR3 contains 15 residues. CDR3 sequence: CASSEWADRGEKLFF. CDR3 nucleotides: TGTGCCAGCAGTGAATGGGCAGATAGGGGAGAAAAACTGTTTTTT.

The chain is built from TRBV6-5 and TRBJ2-7, with D hard to call. The CDR3 totals 13 residues. V lost 11 bases and J lost 2, with 16 bases in between. The germline gives CDR1 MNHEY, CDR2 SVGAGI. The chain's CDR3 is CAGKPDRTYEQYF. CDR3 DNA sequence: TGTGCCGGAAAGCCTGACCGAACCTACGAGCAGTACTTC.

The genes are TRBV9 and TRBJ2-7; the D call may be TRBD1 or TRBD2 (5 bases each). V was pared by 3 bases and J by 1 base, with 17 bases between. The germline V gene encodes CDR1 SGDLS and CDR2 YYNGEE. The CDR3 sequence is 16 residues long. CDR3 nucleotide sequence: TGTGCCAGCAGCGCCACCGGGACGCCTTCTTCCTACGAGCAGTACTTC. Protein: CASSATGTPSSYEQYF.

The V gene is TRBV5-4, the J gene TRBJ2-4, with D unclear. The CDR3 length is 13 residues. V gave up 5 bases and J gave up 2 bases, with 8 bases separating them. Germline-derived CDR1 and CDR2 are SGHNT and YYREEE (reference sequence). Here the CDR3 reads CASSDVTKNIQYF. The CDR3 DNA reads as TGTGCCAGCAGTGACGTTACCAAAAACATTCAGTACTTC. Full variable domain (rest looked up from reference TRBV5-4 and TRBJ2-4): ETGVTQSPTHLIKTRGQQVTLRCSSQSGHNTVSWYQQALGQGPQFIFQYYREEENGRGNFPPRFSGLQFPNYSSELNVNALELDDSALYLCASSDVTKNIQYFGAGTRLSVL.

The V call is TRBV10-3, the J call TRBJ2-1; 8 positions match TRBD2. V shed 8 bases, J shed 7 bases, and the junction held 7 bases outside the gene matches. Germline CDR1 is ENHRY and CDR2 is SYGVKD. CDR3 length: 13 residues. DNA for the CDR3: TGTGCCATCGGGAGCGGGAGTTCGAATGAGCAGTTCTTC. It encodes CAIGSGSSNEQFF.

The V and J genes are TRBV6-8 and TRBJ2-1; D not certain. The germline gives CDR1 MNHGY, CDR2 SAAAGT. V lost 5 bases and J 3 bases, leaving 20 bases between the germline ends. This CDR3 contains 17 residues. The chain's CDR3 is CASSRYRSGGIYNEQFF. The DNA for the CDR3 is TGTGCCAGCAGTCGTTATAGGTCAGGTGGGATCTACAATGAGCAGTTCTTC.

A remark on this clone: The sample has other DNA sequences that encode this CDR3 too. This rearrangement joins TRBV28 to TRBJ1-5; D is unclear. Trimming cost V 3 bases and J 1 base, with 7 bases left between them. CDR3 length: 14 residues. CDR1 and CDR2 from the germline V gene are MDHEN and SYDVKM. For the CDR3, the DNA is TGTGCCAGCAGTTTGATCCGAAGCAATCAGCCCCAGCATTTT. It is translated as CASSLIRSNQPQHF.

To note about this clone: The same CDR3 can be traced to other DNA sequences in this sample. The genes are TRBV11-3 and TRBJ2-2; D gene unclear. V was shortened by 1 base and J by 6 bases, with 3 bases between the two germline ends. Germline CDR1 reads SGHNT; CDR2 reads YENEEA. This CDR3 has 12 amino acids. The CDR3 loop is CASSLGSGELFF. The CDR3 DNA sequence: TGTGCCAGCAGCTTAGGTTCCGGGGAGCTGTTTTTT.

The rearrangement uses TRBV4-1 and TRBJ2-5, with 8 bases identical to TRBD1. Germline-derived CDR1 and CDR2 are MGHRA and YSYEKL. The CDR3 extends over 20 amino acids. V trimming: 3 bases; J trimming: 3 bases; junction bases outside the gene matches: 21. For the CDR3, the DNA is TGCGCCAGCAGCCATCATCCCATGGCGTCAGGGGGCGCCGTGGAAGAGACCCAGTACTTC. Translating gives CASSHHPMASGGAVEETQYF.

This clone was observed a handful of times. The rearrangement uses TRBV12-5 and TRBJ1-5, with D uncertain. Trimming removed 6 bases from V and 6 bases from J, with 9 bases in between. The CDR3 has 12 amino acids. Germline CDR1 is LGHNT and CDR2 is FRNRAP. The CDR3 reads CASGQSGQPQHF. The CDR3 nucleotides are TGTGCTAGTGGGCAGTCGGGTCAGCCCCAGCATTTT. Based on the CDR3 plus reference TRBV12-5 and TRBJ1-5, the full variable domain is DARVTQTPRHKVTEMGQEVTMRCQPILGHNTVFWYRQTMMQGLELLAYFRNRAPLDDSGMPKDRFSAEMPDATLATLKIQPSEPRDSAVYFCASGQSGQPQHFGDGTRLSIL.